Sequencing of this T cell receptor beta chain was carried out in a study of vaccination effects on CD4 cells after COVID-19. The table lists this clone with a few counts. Its antigen is unidentified. The table came from immunoSEQ multiplex PCR; TCRdb's copy has only in-frame clones and leaves some out. The repertoire holds about 46,000 clones, with approximately 74% as singletons. The CDR3 consists of 14 residues. Trimming left V 4 bases short and J 6 bases short, with 16 bases between. Germline V CDR1 and CDR2: GTSNPN, SVGIG (reference sequence). Subsequent to a culture period of more than 9 days, CD4+ T cells were isolated.

The chain links TRBV30 to TRBJ1-5, with D perhaps TRBD1 (6 bases). The source is a human donor who had a prior SARS-CoV-2 infection. The specimen comprised CD4+ T cells from PBMCs cultured without peptide, sampled before COVID-19 vaccination. Here the CDR3 reads CAWTSTDRTQPQHF. CDR3 nucleotides: TGTGCCTGGACTTCCACCGACAGGACTCAGCCCCAGCATTTT.